These T cell receptor beta chains were read from a single sample in a study of blood T cell repertoires in COVID-19. Some clones are missing from TCRdb's copy, which holds only in-frame ones; the method was immunoSEQ multiplex PCR. The sample lists a few hundred thousand clones, roughly 87% occurring once. The material sequenced was peripheral blood. These receptors all stem from a human donor in a cohort sampled during active COVID-19. CDR3s include the opening cysteine and the closing phenylalanine or tryptophan. Each record gives: clone size, V gene, D gene, J gene, CDR3 protein, CDR3 DNA. D genes are given only for firm matches. Size is stated for part of the rows, as once, few or many counts, or as a class when the clone is expanded.

clone size: -; V gene: TRBV19; D gene: -; J gene: TRBJ1-2; CDR3 protein: CASSRGNNYGYTF; CDR3 DNA: TGTGCCAGTAGCCGCGGAAATAACTATGGCTACACCTTC
clone size: few; V gene: TRBV6-6; D gene: TRBD1; J gene: TRBJ2-7; CDR3 protein: CASRESGQGDEQYF; CDR3 DNA: TGTGCCAGCAGAGAATCGGGACAGGGCGACGAGCAGTACTTC
clone size: -; V gene: TRBV7-2; D gene: TRBD2; J gene: TRBJ2-7; CDR3 protein: CASSLTSGGEQYF; CDR3 DNA: TGTGCCAGCAGCTTGACTAGCGGGGGGGAGCAGTACTTC
clone size: -; V gene: TRBV7-2; D gene: TRBD2; J gene: TRBJ2-5; CDR3 protein: CASSLQTSGGGETQYF; CDR3 DNA: TGTGCCAGCAGCTTACAGACTAGCGGGGGGGGAGAGACCCAGTACTTC
clone size: -; V gene: TRBV6-4; D gene: -; J gene: TRBJ2-1; CDR3 protein: CASSVELVDEQFF; CDR3 DNA: TGTGCCAGCAGTGTCGAGCTCGTAGATGAGCAGTTCTTC
clone size: -; V gene: TRBV5-1; D gene: -; J gene: TRBJ1-4; CDR3 protein: CASSSSVTNEKLFF; CDR3 DNA: TGCGCCAGCAGCTCCTCAGTAACTAATGAAAAACTGTTTTTT
clone size: -; V gene: TRBV5-6; D gene: -; J gene: TRBJ2-7; CDR3 protein: CASSRGLGEQYF; CDR3 DNA: TGTGCCAGCAGCCGAGGATTAGGCGAGCAGTACTTC
clone size: -; V gene: TRBV10-3; D gene: TRBD2; J gene: TRBJ2-7; CDR3 protein: CAISGGTTIGFEQYF; CDR3 DNA: TGTGCCATCAGTGGGGGGACTACCATTGGGTTCGAGCAGTACTTC
clone size: -; V gene: TRBV24-1; D gene: -; J gene: TRBJ1-1; CDR3 protein: CATSGGSQAEAFF; CDR3 DNA: TGTGCCACCAGTGGGGGCAGCCAGGCTGAAGCTTTCTTT
clone size: -; V gene: TRBV19; D gene: TRBD1; J gene: TRBJ1-5; CDR3 protein: CASSIELTGGLNQPQHF; CDR3 DNA: TGTGCCAGTAGTATAGAATTAACAGGGGGCCTTAATCAGCCCCAGCATTTT
clone size: -; V gene: TRBV28; D gene: -; J gene: TRBJ1-1; CDR3 protein: CASSLTQPRTEAFF; CDR3 DNA: TGTGCCAGCAGTTTAACACAGCCCAGGACTGAAGCTTTCTTT
clone size: -; V gene: TRBV5-6; D gene: -; J gene: TRBJ1-3; CDR3 protein: CASSLAVTGGNTIYF; CDR3 DNA: TGTGCCAGCAGCTTGGCCGTCACAGGGGGAAACACCATATATTTT
clone size: -; V gene: TRBV20-1; D gene: -; J gene: TRBJ1-4; CDR3 protein: CSASGALGEKLFF; CDR3 DNA: TGCAGTGCTAGTGGGGCCTTAGGTGAAAAACTGTTTTTT
clone size: -; V gene: TRBV20-1; D gene: -; J gene: TRBJ2-3; CDR3 protein: CSGKIDGTQYF; CDR3 DNA: TGCAGCGGGAAGATAGACGGTACGCAGTATTTT
clone size: -; V gene: TRBV10-2; D gene: TRBD2; J gene: TRBJ2-5; CDR3 protein: CASSDGRQETQYF; CDR3 DNA: TGCGCCAGCAGTGACGGGAGGCAAGAGACCCAGTACTTC
clone size: -; V gene: TRBV3-1/TRBV3-2; D gene: TRBD1; J gene: TRBJ2-3; CDR3 protein: CASSPQGAPKDTQYF; CDR3 DNA: TGTGCCAGCAGCCCCCAGGGGGCGCCGAAAGATACGCAGTATTTT
clone size: -; V gene: TRBV18; D gene: -; J gene: TRBJ2-1; CDR3 protein: CASSPPFGDRGFNEQFF; CDR3 DNA: TGTGCCAGCTCACCACCGTTCGGTGATCGGGGGTTCAATGAGCAGTTCTTC
clone size: -; V gene: TRBV12-3/TRBV12-4; D gene: TRBD1; J gene: TRBJ1-6; CDR3 protein: CASSDRGFSPLHF; CDR3 DNA: TGTGCCAGCAGTGACAGGGGCTTTTCACCCCTCCACTTT
clone size: -; V gene: TRBV19; D gene: TRBD1; J gene: TRBJ1-2; CDR3 protein: CASSRSRDRALLNYGYTF; CDR3 DNA: TGTGCCAGTAGTAGGTCCCGGGACAGGGCCCTTCTAAACTATGGCTACACCTTC
clone size: -; V gene: TRBV23-1; D gene: TRBD2; J gene: TRBJ2-7; CDR3 protein: CASSQTGTNCEQYF; CDR3 DNA: TGCGCCAGCAGTCAGACCGGGACTAACTGCGAGCAGTACTTC
clone size: -; V gene: TRBV28; D gene: -; J gene: TRBJ2-7; CDR3 protein: CASGRPGAYEQYF; CDR3 DNA: TGTGCCAGTGGCCGTCCAGGGGCCTACGAGCAGTACTTC
clone size: -; V gene: TRBV9; D gene: -; J gene: TRBJ2-3; CDR3 protein: CASSVGSWETDTQYF; CDR3 DNA: TGTGCCAGCAGCGTAGGTTCTTGGGAGACAGATACGCAGTATTTT
clone size: -; V gene: TRBV4-2; D gene: -; J gene: TRBJ1-3; CDR3 protein: CASSQEGGPGNTIYF; CDR3 DNA: TGTGCCAGCAGCCAAGAGGGGGGGCCGGGAAACACCATATATTTT
clone size: -; V gene: TRBV28; D gene: TRBD2; J gene: TRBJ2-1; CDR3 protein: CASSPLAGRSYNEQFF; CDR3 DNA: TGTGCCAGCAGTCCCTTAGCGGGACGCTCCTACAATGAGCAGTTCTTC
clone size: -; V gene: TRBV11-2; D gene: TRBD2; J gene: TRBJ2-3; CDR3 protein: CASSPAGGYTQYF; CDR3 DNA: TGTGCCAGCAGCCCGGCGGGGGGCTATACGCAGTATTTT
clone size: -; V gene: TRBV5-1; D gene: -; J gene: TRBJ2-7; CDR3 protein: CASSLASTYEQYF; CDR3 DNA: TGCGCCAGCAGCTTGGCCTCTACCTACGAGCAGTACTTC
clone size: -; V gene: TRBV6-5; D gene: TRBD1; J gene: TRBJ1-2; CDR3 protein: CASSYSGTGNYGYTF; CDR3 DNA: TGTGCCAGCAGTTACTCAGGGACAGGGAATTATGGCTACACCTTC